The next 9 T cell receptor beta chains were all read from a single sample in a study of T cells after yellow fever vaccination. Using its own MiXCR run on the 5' RACE reads, TCRdb lists one record per CDR3 protein. The sample holds some 200,000 distinct CDR3 sequences, roughly 3% seen once. This material consisted of CD4+ T cells sorted from PBMCs, taken 10 days after the yellow fever booster vaccination. The origin of the receptors is a man between 18 and 35 years old who received the YFV17D yellow fever vaccine.

This clonotype was observed at least ten times. This chain links TRBV6-2 or TRBV6-3 with TRBJ2-5; 9 bases are a match to TRBD1. This CDR3 spans 14 amino acids. Germline CDR1 MNHEY, CDR2 SVGEGT. V gave up 5 bases and J gave up 5 bases; unmatched junction bases: 6. Here the CDR3 reads CASSGRTGDETQYF. The CDR3 DNA sequence: TGTGCCAGCAGTGGTCGGACAGGGGATGAGACCCAGTACTTC.

This clonotype appeared many times. This chain's CDR3 is CAISESKLSTGGAFF. For the CDR3, the DNA is TGTGCCATCAGTGAGTCGAAATTATCTACAGGGGGAGCTTTCTTT. This sequence joins TRBV10-3 and TRBJ1-1; 8 bases line up with TRBD1. CDR3 length equals 15 residues. The ends lost 0 bases at V and 10 bases at J; junction bases unmatched: 10. The V gene's germline CDR1 is ENHRY and CDR2 SYGVKD.

In its sample, this clonotype was seen many times. The chain combines TRBV7-2 with TRBJ2-3; 9 bases fit TRBD2. The length of the CDR3 is 17 residues. The V gene end was trimmed by 1 base and the J gene end by 8 bases; junction bases not matched to a gene: 13. From germline, CDR1 is SGHTA and CDR2 FQGNSA. The CDR3: CASSLGASGDGRSTQYF. CDR3 nucleotides: TGTGCCAGCAGCTTAGGCGCTAGCGGGGACGGGCGGAGTACGCAGTATTTT.

This clonotype was seen ten or more times. This sequence joins TRBV5-1 and TRBJ2-4; D gene unclear. V was shortened by 1 base and J by 1 base, with 12 bases between the two germline ends. Germline V lookup: CDR1 SGHRS, CDR2 YFSETQ. This CDR3 has 16 amino acids. The CDR3 sequence: CASSLLSTVAKNIQYF. CDR3 DNA sequence: TGCGCCAGCAGCTTGTTATCAACTGTCGCCAAAAACATTCAGTACTTC. The whole variable domain, remainder taken from reference TRBV5-1 and TRBJ2-4, is KAGVTQTPRYLIKTRGQQVTLSCSPISGHRSVSWYQQTPGQGLQFLFEYFSETQRNKGNFPGRFSGRQFSNSRSEMNVSTLELGDSALYLCASSLLSTVAKNIQYFGAGTRLSVL.

This clonotype was seen many times. This chain joins TRBV18 and TRBJ2-5, with D perhaps matching TRBD2 (5 bases). V dropped 0 bases and J dropped 5 bases, with 10 bases sitting between them. This CDR3 is built from 14 residues. Looked up from germline, CDR1 is KGHSH and CDR2 is LQKENI. Here the CDR3 DNA reads TGTGCCAGCTCACCACCGGCTAGCTATGAGACCCAGTACTTC. It translates to CASSPPASYETQYF.

The V and J genes are TRBV20-1 and TRBJ2-7; 14 nucleotides line up with TRBD2. CDR3 size: 12 residues. The germline V gene has CDR1 DFQATT and CDR2 SNEGSKA (reference sequence). CDR3: CSGTSGGYEQYF. The DNA for the CDR3 is TGCAGCGGGACTAGCGGGGGTTACGAGCAGTACTTC.

This clonotype was observed many times. The chain joins TRBV5-6 to TRBJ2-3; 14 bases agree with TRBD2. The CDR3 has 16 amino acids. The germline CDR1 and CDR2 sequences are SGHDT and YYEEEE. The junction had 7 bases not matched to a gene; V was cut back by 4 bases and J by 6 bases. DNA of the CDR3: TGTGCCAGCAGCCTCCGACTAGCGGGGGGGCCCGATACGCAGTATTTT. It codes for CASSLRLAGGPDTQYF.

This clonotype came up many times. This chain uses TRBV6-2 or TRBV6-3 with TRBJ2-7, with a tentative D call TRBD1 (5 bases). Trimming pared 6 bases from V and 6 bases from J, leaving 18 bases between. This CDR3 contains 14 residues. Germline lookup yields CDR1 MNHEY and CDR2 SVGEGT. CDR3 sequence reads: CASRKGGQGGEQYF. DNA of the CDR3: TGTGCCAGCAGGAAGGGCGGACAAGGTGGCGAGCAGTACTTC.

The genes are TRBV9 and TRBJ2-1; D is tentatively TRBD1 or TRBD2 (6 bases each). This CDR3 comprises 17 residues. V dropped 0 bases and J dropped 9 bases, with 22 bases sitting between them. CDR1 and CDR2 (germline): SGDLS, YYNGEE. The CDR3 nucleotides read TGTGCCAGCAGCGTAGGAGTCTGGGGGGCCAACGGGAGTGAGCAGTTCTTC. Its translation is CASSVGVWGANGSEQFF.